The 9 T cell receptor beta chains presented below share a single source sample, sequenced in a study of blood T cell repertoires in COVID-19. Some clones are missing from TCRdb's copy, which holds only in-frame ones; the method was immunoSEQ multiplex PCR. The repertoire holds approximately 120,000 clones, about 87% seen once, with 1.1% in the top ten. Sequencing was carried out using peripheral blood. The receptors originated from a human donor in a cohort sampled during active COVID-19.

V gene TRBV4-3 combines with J gene TRBJ2-7, with 7 bases that match TRBD1. V lost 1 base, J lost 4 bases, and 13 bases stayed unmatched. This CDR3 comprises 17 residues. Germline CDR1 reads LGHNA; CDR2 reads YSLEER. CDR3 residues: CASSQVLVTGVVYEQYF. DNA of the CDR3: TGCGCCAGCAGCCAAGTCCTAGTAACAGGGGTAGTATACGAGCAGTACTTC.

J is TRBJ2-7 and V is TRBV4-3; the match to TRBD1 covers 7 bases. Germline V gives CDR1 LGHNA, CDR2 YSLEER. The CDR3 loop spans 15 amino acids. With V trimmed by 1 base and J by 2 bases, 5 bases remained unmatched. CDR3 sequence (DNA): TGCGCCAGCAGCCAAGGGAAAGGGACAGCCTACGAGCAGTACTTC. This sequence encodes CASSQGKGTAYEQYF.

This clone occurred once. V and J are TRBV7-6 and TRBJ2-3; D uncertain. There are 13 residues in the CDR3. Germline CDR1 and CDR2: SGHVS and FNYEAQ. Trimming took 3 bases from V and 4 from J, leaving 8 bases between them. The CDR3 nucleotides read TGTGCCAGCAGCTTGCCCCCAGCAGATACGCAGTATTTT. Translation gives CASSLPPADTQYF.

This clone was recorded once. J is TRBJ1-1 and V is TRBV18; TRBD1 matches 10 bases. Germline V lookup: CDR1 KGHSH, CDR2 LQKENI. V lost 3 bases, J lost 5 bases, and 6 bases stayed unmatched. The length of the CDR3 is 15 residues. The CDR3 region is CASSPRQGARTEAFF. DNA of the CDR3: TGTGCCAGCTCACCGCGACAGGGGGCGAGGACTGAAGCTTTCTTT.

This clone was counted between two and nine times. The V gene is TRBV2, the J gene TRBJ1-3; D is perhaps TRBD1 (5 bases). Germline V gives CDR1 SNHLY, CDR2 FYNNEI. The CDR3 totals 16 residues. V was shortened by 7 bases and J by 5 bases, with 21 bases between the two germline ends. The CDR3 is CASTRGEVKYRNTIYF. In DNA form, the CDR3 reads TGTGCCAGCACCCGAGGGGAGGTTAAGTACAGAAACACCATATATTTT.

This chain uses TRBV3-1 (or the pseudogene TRBV3-2) with TRBJ1-2; D remains ambiguous. Deletions cut 1 base from V and 3 bases from J, with 15 bases between. In germline, CDR1 is LGHDT, CDR2 YNNKEL (reference sequence). The length of the CDR3 is 16 residues. CDR3 DNA sequence: TGTGCCAGCAGCCAAGCGTCGGCAGCGACCTACTATGGCTACACCTTC. This codes for CASSQASAATYYGYTF.

The chain is built from TRBV5-1 and TRBJ1-1, with 7 bases fitting TRBD1. Per the germline V gene, CDR1 is SGHRS and CDR2 is YFSETQ. J gave up 1 base and V 0 bases, and 3 bases lay outside the gene matches. CDR3 length: 15 residues. The CDR3 nucleotides read TGCGCCAGCAGCTTGGACAGGGGAAGGAACACTGAAGCTTTCTTT. It is translated as CASSLDRGRNTEAFF.

This chain joins TRBV28 and TRBJ1-1; the match to TRBD1 covers 7 bases. The ends lost 2 bases at V and 1 base at J; junction bases unmatched: 4. The CDR3 is 15 amino acids. The germline CDR1 and CDR2 sequences are MDHEN and SYDVKM. The CDR3 region has the DNA TGTGCCAGCAGTTTACAGGGGGGTACGAACACTGAAGCTTTCTTT. Its translation: CASSLQGGTNTEAFF.

The chain carries TRBV14 and TRBJ2-7, with 10 bases that match TRBD1. With V trimmed by 2 bases and J by 5 bases, 6 bases remained unmatched. Germline CDR1 reads SGHDN; CDR2 reads FVKESK. CDR3 length: 15 amino acids. The CDR3 DNA is TGTGCCAGCAGCCAACTGGGACAGGGGAGGGACGAGCAGTACTTC. Amino acid sequence: CASSQLGQGRDEQYF.